This T cell receptor (beta chain) is from a study of glioma-infiltrating T cells. Whole-study results and caveats: CDR3 overlap between tissue and blood was very small. Above-expected tissue-blood divergence occurred in all gliomas, most in low-grade ones.

The iRepertoire nested amplicon-rescue multiplex PCR amplified TCR alpha and beta CDR3s from RNA. Tissue mRNA or PBMC total RNA, about 85-400 ng, went into one-step reverse transcription and amplification. TCRdb passed the multiplex PCR reads through MiXCR, listing each CDR3 protein once. The sample records fewer than 250,000 distinct CDR3 sequences, approximately 30% being singletons. This clonotype was seen at least ten times. What it binds is unknown. Sequencing was carried out using glioma tissue, nonneoplastic brain tissue, or PBMCs (not recorded which). This sequence was found in a human donor with low-grade glioma or glioblastoma, undergoing nonglioma brain surgery, or in good health (not recorded which).

The CDR3 reads CSVLLTGARNYGYTF. The CDR3 DNA reads TGCAGCGTATTACTGACAGGGGCCCGGAACTATGGCTACACCTTC. The rearrangement joins TRBV29-1 to TRBJ1-2; TRBD1 agrees at 8 bases. V lost 6 bases to trimming and J lost 2 bases; unmatched junction nucleotides: 11. Per germline, CDR1 SQVTM and CDR2 ANQGSEA. This CDR3 is built from 15 residues.